The 11 T cell receptor beta chains below come from one sample, sequenced in a study of shared T cell receptors in the human thymus. This table comes from immunoSEQ multiplex PCR, and its TCRdb copy is limited to in-frame clones, with some not included. The sample lists approximately 580,000 clones; approximately 80% were seen once. The sample was also linked to a second study, of human thymus T cells.

The sequenced sample consisted of thymocytes. These receptors all stem from a boy younger than two with a congenital heart defect.

J is TRBJ2-1 and V is TRBV29-1, with 8 nucleotides matching TRBD2. Losses at the gene ends were 6 bases for V and 6 bases for J; bases not matched to a gene: 7. Germline CDR1 SQVTM, CDR2 ANQGSEA. The CDR3 runs 13 residues. As DNA, the CDR3 is TGCAGCGTAATGGGACTAGGGGGCAATGAGCAGTTCTTC. Translation: CSVMGLGGNEQFF.

The rearrangement joins TRBV5-8 to TRBJ2-3; a possible D gene is TRBD2 (6 bases). V was shortened by 8 bases and J by 2 bases, with 18 bases between the two germline ends. From germline, CDR1 is SGHTS and CDR2 YDEGEE. CDR3 length equals 15 residues. The CDR3 sequence: CASIMGLRLTDTQYF. The CDR3 DNA sequence: TGTGCCAGTATTATGGGACTCCGACTCACAGATACGCAGTATTTT. Complete variable domain (other parts from reference TRBV5-8 and TRBJ2-3): EAGVTQSPTHLIKTRGQQATLRCSPISGHTSVYWYQQALGLGLQFLLWYDEGEERNRGNFPPRFSGRQFPNYSSELNVNALELEDSALYLCASIMGLRLTDTQYFGPGTRLTVL.

With regard to this clone: In the same sample, other DNA sequences code for this CDR3. This chain connects TRBV20-1 to TRBJ2-7; unclear D gene. The CDR3 has 11 residues. Looked up from germline, CDR1 is DFQATT and CDR2 is SNEGSKA (reference sequence). V was pared by 6 bases and J by 3 bases, with 9 bases between. For the CDR3, the DNA is TGCAGTGCCTCCTCCAGCTACGAGCAGTACTTC. Its protein is CSASSSYEQYF.

This chain joins TRBV15 and TRBJ1-5; D perhaps matches TRBD1 (5 bases). The CDR3 is 19 amino acids. Germline V gene lookup returns CDR1 LNHNV and CDR2 YYDKDF (reference sequence). Trimming took off 1 base at V and 0 bases at J, with 19 bases between the two ends. For the CDR3, the DNA is TGTGCCACCAGCAGAGGATTTATTTCAGGGCCCTATAGCAATCAGCCCCAGCATTTT. It encodes CATSRGFISGPYSNQPQHF.

The chain is built from TRBV15 and TRBJ2-2; 7 bases align to TRBD2. V was clipped by 5 bases and J by 1 base; unmatched bases: 4. CDR1 is LNHNV, CDR2 YYDKDF, per germline (reference sequence). The CDR3 is 15 amino acids. As DNA, the CDR3 is TGTGCCACCAGCGGCCAGCGGGAGAACACCGGGGAGCTGTTTTTT. Translated, it gives CATSGQRENTGELFF.

This clone was detected only a few times. The V and J genes are TRBV25-1 and TRBJ2-1; a possible D gene is TRBD1 (7 bases). This CDR3 region has 15 residues. CDR1 and CDR2 (germline): MGHDK, SYGVNS. The germline V and J ends were trimmed by 4 bases and 5 bases, with 15 bases remaining between them. CDR3 coding DNA: TGTGCCAGCAGTGGCCAGGGGGGAGGAGACAATGAGCAGTTCTTC. This gives the protein CASSGQGGGDNEQFF.

The chain recombines TRBV11-2 with TRBJ2-7; 12 bases line up with TRBD1. V shed 1 base and J 4 bases; nucleotides not matched to a gene: 14. Looked up from germline, CDR1 is SGHAT and CDR2 is FQNNGV. This CDR3 contains 19 residues. The CDR3 nucleotides are TGTGCCAGCAGCTTAGGCCCCGGGACAGGGGGCATCGTAGGTTACGAGCAGTACTTC. Its protein is CASSLGPGTGGIVGYEQYF.

The V call is TRBV6-1, the J call TRBJ2-7, with 8 positions matching TRBD1. After removal of 3 bases from V and 4 bases from J, the junction contained 8 bases not matched to a gene. Germline lookup yields CDR1 MNHNS and CDR2 SASEGT. This CDR3 spans 15 amino acids. This CDR3 reads CASSDGRTGKYEQYF. In nucleotides, the CDR3 is TGTGCCAGCAGTGACGGAAGGACAGGGAAGTACGAGCAGTACTTC.

This clone was counted a few times. The chain joins TRBV9 to TRBJ1-1, with D maybe TRBD1 (6 bases). V shed 4 bases and J shed 2 bases, with 18 bases lying between them. Germline CDR1 SGDLS, CDR2 YYNGEE. This CDR3 comprises 16 residues. The CDR3 here is CASSPLLGGPNTEAFF. In DNA form, the CDR3 reads TGTGCCAGCAGCCCCCTCTTAGGGGGTCCCAACACTGAAGCTTTCTTT.

The chain employs TRBV6-1 and TRBJ2-5, with 7 bases aligning to TRBD2. In germline, CDR1 is MNHNS, CDR2 SASEGT. This CDR3 spans 16 amino acids. The V segment lost 1 base and the J segment 3 bases; nucleotides outside the gene matches: 8. CDR3 sequence: CASSEGETGGEETQYF. In DNA form, the CDR3 reads TGTGCCAGCAGTGAAGGGGAGACTGGGGGGGAAGAGACCCAGTACTTC.

The J gene is TRBJ2-1, the V gene TRBV7-9; the match to TRBD2 covers 12 bases. Germline V gene lookup returns CDR1 SEHNR and CDR2 FQNEAQ (reference sequence). J was trimmed by 7 bases and V by 5 bases; bases with no gene match: 6. The CDR3 consists of 15 residues. CDR3 in DNA: TGTGCCAGCAGCCTTGGACTAGCGGGAAGAAATGAGCAGTTCTTC. It codes for CASSLGLAGRNEQFF.